These T cell receptor beta chains were read from a single sample in a study of molecular identifiers for immune sequencing clone quantification. TCRdb reprocessed the PCR reads with MiXCR, giving one entry per CDR3 protein. The table has about 100,000 distinct CDR3 sequences, 21% seen once. The sample comprised naive CD8+ T cells from blood, with Jurkat cell RNA spiked in. The receptor set was obtained from a human donor in good health. Some libraries in this study had Jurkat cell RNA spiked in. Each CDR3 is given with its conserved first and last residue. A D gene is named only where the DNA matches it firmly. Clone sizes are given selectively: once, few, many, or a class where the clone is expanded.

.	.	TRBV19	TRBJ2-2	TGTGCCAGTAGTATGAGGCTTGCGGGACAGACCGGGGAGCTGTTTTTT	CASSMRLAGQTGELFF
TRBD2	.	TRBV20-1	TRBJ2-1	TGCAGTGCAGAACCGGGACTAGGAGGGCACAATGAGCAGTTCTTC	CSAEPGLGGHNEQFF
.	many	TRBV27	TRBJ2-7	TGTGCCAGCAGCCCTACAGGGCCCCCTTCCTACGAGCAGTACTTC	CASSPTGPPSYEQYF
.	.	TRBV6-1	TRBJ2-7	TGTGCCAGCAGTGAAGGTGACAGACCAACCTACGAGCAGTACTTC	CASSEGDRPTYEQYF
TRBD1	many	TRBV29-1	TRBJ2-3	TGCAGCGTTGAAAGGGACAGGGAGAAGGAGCAGTATTTT	CSVERDREKEQYF
TRBD1	.	TRBV5-6	TRBJ2-2	TGTGCCAGCAGTCATGACAGGGGAAGCACCGGGGAGCTGTTTTTT	CASSHDRGSTGELFF
TRBD2	.	TRBV20-1	TRBJ2-1	TGCAGTGCTAGCCGCGGGGGTGGATCCTACAATGAGCAGTTCTTC	CSASRGGGSYNEQFF
.	many	TRBV6-2/TRBV6-3	TRBJ1-1	TGTGCCAGCAGCATAAGTTTGAACACTGAAGCTTTCTTT	CASSISLNTEAFF
TRBD1	.	TRBV30	TRBJ1-4	TGTGCCTGGAGCCCCGGGACAGGGGGCTTGCGTGAAAAACTGTTTTTT	CAWSPGTGGLREKLFF
.	many	TRBV11-2	TRBJ2-1	TGTGCCAGCAGCGCGACCGCCGGAGAGCAGTTCTTC	CASSATAGEQFF
.	few	TRBV12-3/TRBV12-4	TRBJ1-1	TGTGCCAGCAGGGGGGGACTTCCTGAAGCTTTCTTT	CASRGGLPEAFF
TRBD2	many	TRBV28	TRBJ2-5	TGTGCCAGCAGTTTAACGACTAGCTGGCAAGAGACCCAGTACTTC	CASSLTTSWQETQYF
TRBD1	many	TRBV19	TRBJ2-3	TGTGCCAGTAGCCCGGGACAGGGGACAGATACGCAGTATTTT	CASSPGQGTDTQYF
.	few	TRBV12-3/TRBV12-4	TRBJ2-5	TGTGCCAGCAGCCTCCCCGTGGGAGGTGAGACCCAGTACTTC	CASSLPVGGETQYF
TRBD2	few	TRBV3-1	TRBJ2-1	TGTGCCAGCAGCCAGATCTCCAAGGCGCCTAGCGGGGAAGGGGATGAGCAGTTCTTC	CASSQISKAPSGEGDEQFF
.	few	TRBV7-2	TRBJ2-1	TGTGCCAGCAGCTCCCACCTCGGTCGGGATGAGCAGTTCTTC	CASSSHLGRDEQFF
TRBD2	many	TRBV28	TRBJ2-7	TGTGCCAGCCTCACGGGTCTAGCGGGAGCCAACGAGCAGTACTTC	CASLTGLAGANEQYF
.	.	TRBV7-9	TRBJ2-7	TGTGCCAGCACCCACCGGGGGACGTCCTACGAGCAGTACTTC	CASTHRGTSYEQYF
.	.	TRBV24-1	TRBJ2-1	TGTGCCACCAGTGAGACGGACGGCAATGAGCAGTTCTTC	CATSETDGNEQFF
.	many	TRBV20-1	TRBJ1-5	TGCAGTGCTAGATTGGGGGTGGACAGTTATAGCAATCAGCCCCAGCATTTT	CSARLGVDSYSNQPQHF
TRBD1	.	TRBV6-5	TRBJ1-6	TGTGCCAGCAGCCGGGACAGCTCCTATAATTCACCCCTCCACTTT	CASSRDSSYNSPLHF
.	many	TRBV12-3/TRBV12-4	TRBJ2-5	TGTGCCAGCAGGCCCAGGGGAGAGACCCAGTACTTC	CASRPRGETQYF
TRBD1	many	TRBV7-2	TRBJ2-1	TGTGCCAGCAGAGGAACACAGGGGTACAATGAGCAGTTCTTC	CASRGTQGYNEQFF
.	.	TRBV5-3	TRBJ2-1	TGTGCCAGCAGCTTGGGAGCAGGGGACAATGAGCAGTTCTTC	CASSLGAGDNEQFF
.	many	TRBV27	TRBJ2-6	TGTGCCAGCAGTTTGAACGGCTACTCTGGGGCCAACGTCCTGACTTTC	CASSLNGYSGANVLTF
.	.	TRBV4-3	TRBJ1-5	TGCGCCAGCAGCCAAGATAGACGAGGTTATCAGCCCCAGCATTTT	CASSQDRRGYQPQHF
TRBD2	many	TRBV2	TRBJ2-1	TGTGCCAGCAGTGAAGCGCCAAGCGGGAGGGCGGGTGAGCAGTTCTTC	CASSEAPSGRAGEQFF
TRBD1	.	TRBV20-1	TRBJ2-7	TGCAGTGCTAGTCAGGGGGCGTTCGCCTACGAGCAGTACTTC	CSASQGAFAYEQYF
.	many	TRBV6-5	TRBJ2-5	TGTGCCAGCAGTTACGGACCCCAAGAGACCCAGTACTTC	CASSYGPQETQYF
TRBD1	few	TRBV27	TRBJ2-7	TGTGCCAGCAGTTTAGGGCGGGACAGGGGCTACGAGCAGTACTTC	CASSLGRDRGYEQYF
TRBD1	.	TRBV6-2/TRBV6-3	TRBJ2-3	TGTGCCAGCAGTAAGAACCCCTACCGGGACAGGCTTCCTAGCACAGATACGCAGTATTTT	CASSKNPYRDRLPSTDTQYF
TRBD2	few	TRBV27	TRBJ2-3	TGTGCCAGCAGTACCAAGACTAGCGGAACTAGCACAGATACGCAGTATTTT	CASSTKTSGTSTDTQYF
.	many	TRBV20-1	TRBJ2-7	TGCAGTGCTAGAGACGACCGGGTCAGCTCCTACGAGCAGTACTTC	CSARDDRVSSYEQYF
TRBD1	many	TRBV9	TRBJ1-2	TGTGCCAGCAGCCGGGGACAGCTCTATGGCTACACCTTC	CASSRGQLYGYTF
.	many	TRBV9	TRBJ2-7	TGTGCCAGCAGCGTAAGCTCTTCACCGGGTAACTCCTACGAGCAGTACTTC	CASSVSSSPGNSYEQYF
.	many	TRBV12-3/TRBV12-4	TRBJ2-7	TGTGCCAGCAGCGAGGGGTCAGTGGCGCGGTCCTACGAGCAGTACTTC	CASSEGSVARSYEQYF
.	many	TRBV6-8	TRBJ1-6	TGTGCCAACCCTCGGGAGGGATTAAGGTCACCCCTCCACTTT	CANPREGLRSPLHF
.	many	TRBV7-2	TRBJ1-5	TGTGCCAGCAGCTTAGACATTACCTATAGCAATCAGCCCCAGCATTTT	CASSLDITYSNQPQHF
.	many	TRBV29-1	TRBJ1-2	.	CSVGPGATF
TRBD2	.	TRBV29-1	TRBJ2-7	TGCAGCGGCAGGGAGGGAAACTACGAGCAGTACTTC	CSGREGNYEQYF
.	many	TRBV7-3	TRBJ2-3	TGTGCCAGCAGCAAACTAGCTCGAACTAGCACAGATACGCAGTATTTT	CASSKLARTSTDTQYF
.	.	TRBV18	TRBJ1-2	TGTGCCAGCTCACCACCCTGGGACGAGTTCAATGGCTACACCTTC	CASSPPWDEFNGYTF
.	few	TRBV24-1	TRBJ2-1	TGTGCCACCAGTGAGTTTTCCTACAATGAGCAGTTCTTC	CATSEFSYNEQFF
.	many	TRBV18	TRBJ2-3	TGTGCCAGCTCACCACTCCTAGGACCCACGAGTATCGATACGCAGTATTTT	CASSPLLGPTSIDTQYF
.	many	TRBV6-5	TRBJ2-3	TGTGCCAGCAGTTACCTCGCAGGGGGCACAGATACGCAGTATTTT	CASSYLAGGTDTQYF
.	many	TRBV13	TRBJ2-2	TGTGCCAGCAGCTTAGGAGCAGGGGAGACCGGGGAGCTGTTTTTT	CASSLGAGETGELFF
TRBD1	once	TRBV5-6	TRBJ2-1	TGTGCCAGCAGCTTAGAGACAGGGCCCTACAATGAGCAGTTCTTC	CASSLETGPYNEQFF
.	.	TRBV3-1	TRBJ2-5	TGTGCCAGCAGCCCAGAGCGGGCTGCGCAAGAGACCCAGTACTTC	CASSPERAAQETQYF
.	many	TRBV4-1	TRBJ1-1	TGCGCCAGCAGCCCCCCCGGCACTGAAGCTTTCTTT	CASSPPGTEAFF
TRBD1	few	TRBV19	TRBJ2-7	TGTGCCACTGGACAGGCTAGCTCCTACGAGCAGTACTTC	CATGQASSYEQYF
.	many	TRBV7-9	TRBJ2-7	TGTGCCAGCAGCTTAGTGTTCGACGAGCAGTACTTC	CASSLVFDEQYF
.	many	TRBV5-6	TRBJ1-1	TGTGCCAGCAGCCCCTGGGGGTCGGGAACCTCTAGGACTGAAGCTTTCTTT	CASSPWGSGTSRTEAFF
.	.	TRBV10-2	TRBJ1-6	TGCGCCAGCAGTGTGAGCAGGTTTAATTCACCCCTCCACTTT	CASSVSRFNSPLHF
.	many	TRBV29-1	TRBJ2-7	TGCAGCGTTGAAGAAGTGGGGGGACCCAGCTCCTACGAGCAGTACTTC	CSVEEVGGPSSYEQYF
TRBD1	few	TRBV27	TRBJ1-1	TGTGCCACACGTTCCGGGACAGGGGTTACTGAAGCTTTCTTT	CATRSGTGVTEAFF
TRBD2	many	TRBV5-6	TRBJ2-4	TGTGCCAGCAGCTCCGGACTAGCGGATTTTAAAAACATTCAGTACTTC	CASSSGLADFKNIQYF
.	few	TRBV28	TRBJ1-5	TGTGCCAGCAGTTTGTTGGGGGGTGGTCAGCCCCAGCATTTT	CASSLLGGGQPQHF
TRBD1	few	TRBV9	TRBJ2-7	TGTGCCAGCAGCGTAGACCAGGGGGAATCCTACGAGCAGTACTTC	CASSVDQGESYEQYF
.	.	TRBV11-2	TRBJ1-1	TGTGCCAGCAGCTCGCGGATACCGGGGGGGGGGGACCTGAACACTGAAGCTTTCTTT	CASSSRIPGGGDLNTEAFF
.	many	TRBV19	TRBJ2-6	TGTGCCAGTAGTATGGGACCCTCTGGGGCCAACGTCCTGACTTTC	CASSMGPSGANVLTF